This TCR beta chain originates from a study of CD8 T cells in ankylosing spondylitis. Notes on the study in general: Disease-linked clones bore a CD8+ phenotype, appearing relatively rarely in peripheral blood. In ankylosing spondylitis blood, a motif of 7 to 9 highly homologous TCR beta variants appeared characteristic.

This CDR3 has 15 amino acids. Trimming at V came to 1 base and at J to 2 bases, leaving 5 bases not matched to a gene. CDR1 LGHNA and CDR2 YNFKEQ come from the germline V gene. About this clonotype itself: Its antigen is as yet unknown.

MiXCR, applied by TCRdb to the 5' RACE reads, yields one record per CDR3 protein. The repertoire has a few hundred thousand distinct CDR3 sequences, 20% to 25% of them found once; the top ten carry roughly a sixth. The source material was blood, either unsorted or a sorted T cell fraction (not recorded which). The source is a male donor with ankylosing spondylitis. The rearrangement links TRBV4-2 to TRBJ2-7; 7 positions match TRBD1. CDR3 residues: CASSQGAGTAYEQYF. Here the CDR3 DNA reads TGTGCCAGCAGCCAAGGGGCTGGGACAGCCTACGAGCAGTACTTC.